This T cell receptor (beta chain) appears in the sequencing data of a study of post-analysis software for immune sequencing data. Study overall: Included courses were relapsing-remitting and secondary progressive multiple sclerosis; progressive-relapsing multiple sclerosis was also included.

Note on this clonotype: Its antigen is unknown. At one boundary the junction diverges from the germline segment, which might be a read error.

TCR beta libraries were prepared from cDNA with unique molecular identifiers. The authors obtained some 500,000 cDNA molecules from approximately 1 to 10 million T cells. MiXCR, run by TCRdb on the PCR reads, gives a single entry per CDR3 protein. Of roughly 580,000 distinct CDR3 sequences listed, about 40% are singletons. The CDR3 is 18 amino acids. The germline gives CDR1 MGHRA, CDR2 YSYEKL. The study's findings and limits: Controls showed lower frequencies than patients for roughly five TRBV segments, and TRBV5-6, TRBV5-1 and TRBV20-1 were among these. Comparison with controls showed significantly lower normalized Chao1 diversity in multiple sclerosis patients.

This sequence originates from a girl aged 5 to 17 with multiple sclerosis. What was sequenced was blood. V is TRBV4-1 and J is TRBJ2-7; 12 nucleotides line up with TRBD2. CDR3 loop: CACSQDPGLAGNSYEQYF. The CDR3 DNA follows: TGCGCCTGCAGCCAAGATCCTGGACTAGCGGGGAACTCCTACGAGCAGTACTTC.